This TCR beta chain was obtained from a study of OX40 agonist ivuxolimab in advanced cancers. Across the study: Ivuxolimab, an agonistic anti-OX40 (CD134) antibody, was given to patients. Findings and limits, study-wide: Dose levels from 0.1 to 3.0 mg/kg saw CD4+ and CD8+ blood T cells expand clonally by week 6.

Per the germline V gene, CDR1 is MGHRA and CDR2 is YSYEKL. V was shortened by 3 bases and J by 1 base, with 6 bases between the two germline ends. The length of the CDR3 is 13 residues. Here immunoSEQ multiplex PCR was the method, and the copy in TCRdb shows in-frame clones only, minus some. The table lists fewer than 100,000 clones, roughly 80% of them singletons. This clone turned up a few times. The antigen is not known. The gene calls are TRBV4-1 and TRBJ1-1; D not resolved. The TCR was taken from an adult with an advanced solid tumor such as melanoma, head and neck, liver or kidney cancer. The sample in question was CD4+ or CD8+ T cells sorted from blood, obtained in a trial of the OX40 agonist ivuxolimab. Written as DNA, the CDR3 is TGCGCCAGCAGCCAGTATACGAACACTGAAGCTTTCTTT. The encoded protein is CASSQYTNTEAFF.